The next 24 T cell receptor beta chains were all read from a single sample in a study of shared clonotypes between healthy human individuals. Some clones are missing from TCRdb's copy, which holds only in-frame ones; the method was immunoSEQ multiplex PCR. The repertoire includes some 2.4 million clones, roughly 93% of them detected once, and more than 0.35% sits in the top ten. Sequencing was done on a sample of naive CD4+ T cells from PBMCs. Subset denoted: CD45RA+ positively selected. The receptors here all came from a young man in good health. Some clones in this sample may be carry-over from other donors' samples.

This clone was found once. This CDR3 is also generated by other DNA sequences in the sample. V is TRBV6-5 and J is TRBJ2-3; D uncertain. Germline V gives CDR1 MNHEY, CDR2 SVGAGI. The V end was cut by 0 bases, the J end by 0 bases, with 1 base between. The CDR3 is made up of 13 amino acids. The CDR3: CASSYSSTDTQYF. CDR3 coding DNA: TGTGCCAGCAGTTACTCCAGCACAGATACGCAGTATTTT.

The chain is built from TRBV5-4 and TRBJ2-7, with D possibly matching TRBD1 (6 bases). The CDR3 consists of 13 residues. Trimming left V 2 bases short and J 5 bases short, with 11 bases between. CDR1 is SGHNT and CDR2 is YYREEE in the germline V gene (reference sequence). The CDR3 bases are TGTGCCAGCAGCTTTTCCCAGGGGAACGAGCAGTACTTC. It is translated as CASSFSQGNEQYF.

The chain links TRBV7-8 to TRBJ2-3; D is perhaps TRBD1 or TRBD2 (5 bases each). Germline CDR1 and CDR2: SGHVS and FQNEAQ. This CDR3 contains 14 residues. Trimming took off 3 bases at V and 6 bases at J, with 13 bases between the two ends. The CDR3 DNA follows: TGTGCCAGCAGCTTGGGGGTTCGCGCGGATACGCAGTATTTT. This encodes CASSLGVRADTQYF.

V is TRBV10-3 and J is TRBJ1-2; perhaps TRBD1 as D (5 bases). Trimming stripped 3 bases from V and 13 bases from J, with 15 bases between. The germline CDR1 and CDR2 sequences are ENHRY and SYGVKD. The CDR3 totals 12 residues. CDR3 in DNA: TGTGCCATCAGTGACTCCACAGGACCCCCCACCTTC. Encoded protein: CAISDSTGPPTF.

The chain links TRBV29-1 to TRBJ2-2; D unclear. Germline assignment: CDR1 SQVTM and CDR2 ANQGSEA. The CDR3 covers 14 residues. The V end was cut by 6 bases, the J end by 4 bases, with 15 bases between. CDR3 nucleotide sequence: TGCAGCGTCCAGGCTAGGCGGCTCACCGGGGAGCTGTTTTTT. Protein: CSVQARRLTGELFF.

The chain is built from TRBV28 and TRBJ1-5; TRBD1 matches at 12 bases. With V trimmed by 8 bases and J by 5 bases, 13 bases remained unmatched. The germline gives CDR1 MDHEN, CDR2 SYDVKM. This CDR3 region has 17 residues. The DNA for the CDR3 is TGTGCCAGCGGAAGGGGACAGGGGGCGCGGGCTGATCAGCCCCAGCATTTT. Its protein product is CASGRGQGARADQPQHF.

This chain links TRBV28 with TRBJ2-7, with 10 positions matching TRBD1. This CDR3 spans 13 amino acids. With V trimmed by 6 bases and J by 7 bases, 6 bases remained unmatched. Per germline, CDR1 MDHEN and CDR2 SYDVKM. The CDR3 protein is CASRGTGVSEQYF. Written as DNA, the CDR3 is TGTGCCAGCAGGGGGACAGGGGTGTCAGAGCAGTACTTC.

The chain couples TRBV4-1 to TRBJ1-2; D not resolved. The CDR3 contains 15 residues. The germline V and J ends were trimmed by 0 bases and 6 bases, with 14 bases remaining between them. Germline values: CDR1 MGHRA, CDR2 YSYEKL. The chain's CDR3 is CASSQDHEGWNGYTF. The CDR3 bases are TGCGCCAGCAGCCAAGATCACGAAGGCTGGAATGGCTACACCTTC.

The gene calls are TRBV5-1 and TRBJ1-5; D might be TRBD1 (6 bases). The CDR3 contains 16 residues. The V end was cut by 0 bases, the J end by 2 bases, with 12 bases between. The germline gives CDR1 SGHRS, CDR2 YFSETQ. In nucleotides, the CDR3 is TGCGCCAGCAGCTTGGAACCGGGGGCACGCAATCAGCCCCAGCATTTT. This sequence encodes CASSLEPGARNQPQHF.

The gene calls are TRBV6-6 and TRBJ2-7; TRBD1 matches at 9 bases. This CDR3 contains 12 residues. From germline, CDR1 is MNHNY and CDR2 SVGAGI (reference sequence). V trimming: 6 bases; J trimming: 9 bases; junction bases outside the gene matches: 6. This chain's CDR3 is CASSITGGGQYF. CDR3 bases: TGTGCCAGCAGCATAACAGGGGGCGGGCAGTACTTC.

The chain joins TRBV5-6 to TRBJ1-1, with TRBD1 matching 11 bases. Looked up from germline, CDR1 is SGHDT and CDR2 is YYEEEE. The V and J ends lost 4 bases and 5 bases, in that order; junction bases with no gene match: 10. The CDR3 has 16 residues. CDR3 protein: CASSTGTGGRGTEAFF. CDR3 bases: TGTGCCAGCAGCACCGGGACAGGGGGACGAGGGACTGAAGCTTTCTTT. Based on the CDR3 plus reference TRBV5-6 and TRBJ1-1, the full variable domain is DAGVTQSPTHLIKTRGQQVTLRCSPKSGHDTVSWYQQALGQGPQFIFQYYEEEERQRGNFPDRFSGHQFPNYSSELNVNALLLGDSALYLCASSTGTGGRGTEAFFGQGTRLTVV.

The chain joins TRBV18 to TRBJ1-4, with 7 bases matching TRBD1. This CDR3 has 16 residues. V trimming: 3 bases; J trimming: 5 bases; junction bases outside the gene matches: 9. In germline, CDR1 is KGHSH, CDR2 LQKENI. The CDR3 is CASSPGDSRRNEKLFF. CDR3 sequence (DNA): TGTGCCAGCTCACCCGGGGACAGCCGGAGGAATGAAAAACTGTTTTTT. Complete variable domain (other parts from reference TRBV18 and TRBJ1-4): NAGVMQNPRHLVRRRGQEARLRCSPMKGHSHVYWYRQLPEEGLKFMVYLQKENIIDESGMPKERFSAEFPKEGPSILRIQQVVRGDSAAYFCASSPGDSRRNEKLFFGSGTQLSVL.

This clone was picked up one time. The chain is built from TRBV2 and TRBJ2-5, with D perhaps being TRBD1 or TRBD2 (6 bases each). V was clipped by 2 bases and J by 7 bases, with 17 bases between them. In germline, CDR1 is SNHLY, CDR2 FYNNEI. CDR3 length: 15 residues. CDR3 nucleotides: TGTGCCAGCAGTGAACCCGACACCCCGGGGGCGACCCAGTACTTC. Protein product: CASSEPDTPGATQYF.

This clone was picked up a small number of times. V and J are TRBV7-9 and TRBJ2-2; D gene uncertain. The CDR3 sequence is 14 residues long. Trimming cost V 4 bases and J 3 bases, with 9 bases left between them. The germline CDR1 and CDR2 sequences are SEHNR and FQNEAQ (reference sequence). The DNA of the CDR3 is TGTGCCAGCAGCTCAGGACGGTACACCGGGGAGCTGTTTTTT. The encoded protein is CASSSGRYTGELFF.

This sequence joins TRBV9 and TRBJ2-3; unclear D gene. V gave up 4 bases and J gave up 6 bases, with 9 bases separating them. CDR1 and CDR2 from the germline V gene are SGDLS and YYNGEE. The CDR3 has 12 amino acids. CDR3: CASSPHGDTQYF. The CDR3 DNA follows: TGTGCCAGCAGCCCACACGGGGATACGCAGTATTTT.

The V call is TRBV5-4, the J call TRBJ1-1, with no clear D. The ends were cut back, 1 base at V and 2 bases at J, with 15 bases in the middle. Germline-derived CDR1 and CDR2 are SGHNT and YYREEE (reference sequence). The CDR3 has 16 amino acids. As DNA, the CDR3 is TGTGCCAGCAGCTTGCGGGGAAGTCCTTTTAACACTGAAGCTTTCTTT. It translates to CASSLRGSPFNTEAFF.

This rearrangement joins TRBV28 to TRBJ2-1; 11 nucleotides match TRBD2. V was clipped by 1 base and J by 9 bases; unmatched bases: 8. Germline V gene sequence: CDR1 MDHEN, CDR2 SYDVKM. The CDR3 runs to 16 residues. CDR3 in DNA: TGTGCCAGCAGTTTATCGAGTAGCGGGAGGGCTTTTGAGCAGTTCTTC. This translates into CASSLSSSGRAFEQFF.

Turning to this clone: Other nucleotide sequences from this sample produce the same CDR3. This rearrangement joins TRBV27 to TRBJ1-5, with D possibly TRBD1 on 5 matching bases. The ends were cut back, 1 base at V and 0 bases at J, with 10 bases in the middle. Germline CDR1 is MNHEY and CDR2 is SMNVEV (reference sequence). The CDR3 runs 16 residues. Written as DNA, the CDR3 is TGTGCCAGCAGTTTATGGGGCGGTCATAGCAATCAGCCCCAGCATTTT. This translates into CASSLWGGHSNQPQHF.

The chain carries TRBV7-9 and TRBJ2-5; D unclear. The germline V and J ends were trimmed by 2 bases and 5 bases, with 9 bases remaining between them. Germline CDR1 and CDR2: SEHNR and FQNEAQ (reference sequence). This CDR3 contains 13 residues. The CDR3 DNA follows: TGTGCCAGCAGCTTAAATGCGGTTGAGACCCAGTACTTC. Protein: CASSLNAVETQYF.

The chain links TRBV6-5 to TRBJ2-1; 11 nucleotides align to TRBD2. The CDR3 is 14 amino acids. The V gene's germline CDR1 is MNHEY and CDR2 SVGAGI. The V and J ends lost 5 bases and 9 bases, in that order; junction bases with no gene match: 6. CDR3 in amino acids: CASSPLAGVLEQFF. CDR3 DNA: TGTGCCAGCAGTCCACTAGCGGGAGTACTTGAGCAGTTCTTC.

The chain uses TRBV6-1 and TRBJ2-5; D might be TRBD2 (6 bases). Germline CDR1 reads MNHNS; CDR2 reads SASEGT. This CDR3 region has 13 residues. Trimming pared 6 bases from V and 11 bases from J, leaving 19 bases between. CDR3 nucleotide sequence: TGTGCCAGCAGGAGACCTGCCTCGGGAGAGCAGTACTTC. The encoded protein is CASRRPASGEQYF.

The J gene is TRBJ2-2, the V gene TRBV4-1; no firm D call. Germline V gene data show CDR1 as MGHRA and CDR2 as YSYEKL. The V end was cut by 4 bases, the J end by 3 bases, with 9 bases between. The CDR3 has 14 residues. Here the CDR3 DNA reads TGCGCCAGCAGCCCAAGGAAAGACACCGGGGAGCTGTTTTTT. Translation: CASSPRKDTGELFF.

This sequence joins TRBV18 and TRBJ2-2; maybe TRBD1 (6 bases). The germline V and J ends were trimmed by 6 bases and 0 bases, with 14 bases remaining between them. The germline gives CDR1 KGHSH, CDR2 LQKENI. The CDR3 spans 16 residues. This CDR3 reads CASSQQGTANTGELFF. The CDR3 coding sequence is TGTGCCAGCTCTCAACAGGGAACGGCGAACACCGGGGAGCTGTTTTTT.

The chain joins TRBV9 to TRBJ2-3, with no clear D. Germline lookup yields CDR1 SGDLS and CDR2 YYNGEE. The CDR3 loop spans 16 amino acids. The V and J ends lost 4 bases and 2 bases respectively, with 17 bases between them. CDR3 nucleotides: TGTGCCAGCAGCTCCGACTCTAAAAACCCCACAGATACGCAGTATTTT. This translates into CASSSDSKNPTDTQYF.